Listed here is a single TCR beta chain. This table comes from immunoSEQ multiplex PCR, and its TCRdb copy is limited to in-frame clones, with some not included. The sample consists of 550,000 to 800,000 clones, less than 95% of them appearing once. The source of the sample is a study of shared clonotypes between healthy human individuals. Study-wide context: Researchers drew samples from two women and a few men aged 18 to 49.

From germline, CDR1 is GTSNPN and CDR2 SVGIG (reference sequence). There are 12 residues in the CDR3. V was trimmed by 7 bases and J by 8 bases, leaving 17 bases between them. The genes are TRBV30 and TRBJ1-2, with D unresolved. Material for sequencing was memory CD8+ T cells from PBMCs. This sample's subset: CD45RO+ cells pooled with CCR7-negative TemRA cells. The receptor was derived from a man aged 18 to 29 in good health. Some clones in this sample may be carry-over from other donors' samples. CDR3: CASYRALPGYTF. CDR3 in DNA: TGTGCCTCCTATAGGGCTCTTCCAGGCTACACCTTC.